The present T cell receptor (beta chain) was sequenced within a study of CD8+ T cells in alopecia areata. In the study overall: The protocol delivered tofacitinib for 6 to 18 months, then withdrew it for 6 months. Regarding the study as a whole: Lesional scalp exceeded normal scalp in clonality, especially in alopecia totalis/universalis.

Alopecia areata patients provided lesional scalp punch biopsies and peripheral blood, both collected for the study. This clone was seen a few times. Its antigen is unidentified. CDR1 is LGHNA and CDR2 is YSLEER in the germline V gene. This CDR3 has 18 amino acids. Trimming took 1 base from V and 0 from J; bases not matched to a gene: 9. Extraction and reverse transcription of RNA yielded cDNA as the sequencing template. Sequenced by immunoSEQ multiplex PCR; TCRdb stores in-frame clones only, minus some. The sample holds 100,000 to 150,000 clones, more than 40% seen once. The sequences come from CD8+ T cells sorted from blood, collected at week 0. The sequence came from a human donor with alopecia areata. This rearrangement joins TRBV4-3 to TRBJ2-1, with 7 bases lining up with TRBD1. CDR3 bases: TGCGCCAGCAGCCAAGTATGGGACAGCCGACGCTCCTACAATGAGCAGTTCTTC. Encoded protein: CASSQVWDSRRSYNEQFF.